The 2 T cell receptor beta chains reported below all come from one sample, sequenced in a study of cytomegalovirus exposure and HLA in healthy donors. PCR primers comprised 60 Vbeta and 13 Jbeta primers. Libraries were prepared by immunoSEQ multiplex PCR; TCRdb keeps only in-frame clonotypes and omits some of them. There are about 200,000 clones in the sample; approximately 86% occur only once, and around 0.31% lies in the top ten. Sequences were obtained from PBMCs. Every receptor here comes from a woman aged 30 to 39 in good health and CMV-seronegative.

V usage is TRBV5-1 and J usage is TRBJ2-3; TRBD2 agrees at 10 bases. Per the germline V gene, CDR1 is SGHRS and CDR2 is YFSETQ. J gave up 4 bases and V 0 bases, and 5 bases lay outside the gene matches. The CDR3 runs 16 residues. The CDR3 DNA is TGCGCCAGCAGCTTGGATCCTAGCGGGAGTGCAGATACGCAGTATTTT. As protein: CASSLDPSGSADTQYF.

The chain links TRBV27 to TRBJ2-2; weak D call: TRBD2 (6 bases). CDR1 MNHEY and CDR2 SMNVEV come from the germline V gene (reference sequence). Deletions cut 6 bases from V and 5 bases from J, with 19 bases between. This CDR3 region has 16 residues. CDR3 nucleotide sequence: TGTGCCAGCAGCCTCCGGGGGAGAACCATAACCGGGGAGCTGTTTTTT. This codes for CASSLRGRTITGELFF.